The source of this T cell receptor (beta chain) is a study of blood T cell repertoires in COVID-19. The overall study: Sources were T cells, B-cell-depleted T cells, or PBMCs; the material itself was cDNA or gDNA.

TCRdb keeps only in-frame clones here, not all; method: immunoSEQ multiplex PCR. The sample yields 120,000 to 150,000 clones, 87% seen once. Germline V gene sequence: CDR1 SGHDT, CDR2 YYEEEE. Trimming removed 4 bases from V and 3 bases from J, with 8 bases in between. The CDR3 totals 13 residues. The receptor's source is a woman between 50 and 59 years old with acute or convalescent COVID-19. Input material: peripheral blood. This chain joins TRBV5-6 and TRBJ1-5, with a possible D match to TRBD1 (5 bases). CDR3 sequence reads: CASSRGINQPQHF. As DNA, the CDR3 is TGTGCCAGCAGCCGGGGGATCAATCAGCCCCAGCATTTT.